This TCR beta chain is from a study of technical replicates of blood from a handful of donors. Trimming shortened V by 0 bases and J by 1 base, and 13 bases separated the two germline ends. CDR1 and CDR2 from the germline V gene are MGHRA and YSYEKL. The CDR3 extends over 16 amino acids. Libraries were prepared by immunoSEQ multiplex PCR; TCRdb keeps only in-frame clonotypes and omits some of them. The sample holds some 71,000 clones, around 97% seen once. The clonotype originates from a human donor in good health. This rearrangement joins TRBV4-1 to TRBJ2-7, with D possibly TRBD2 on 6 matching bases. What was sequenced was T cells isolated from PBMCs. Here the CDR3 reads CASSQDSQGGSYEQYF. Here the CDR3 DNA reads TGCGCCAGCAGCCAAGATAGCCAGGGAGGTTCCTACGAGCAGTACTTC.